Listed below are T cell receptor beta chains from one sample, sequenced in a study of blood T cell repertoires in COVID-19. Sequencing used immunoSEQ multiplex PCR; TCRdb keeps in-frame clones, though not all of them. The sample shows about 420,000 clones, roughly 89% of them seen only once. The source material was peripheral blood. The receptors come from a man aged 18-30 years with COVID-19, enrolled during active disease. Both conserved end residues are part of each CDR3. The D gene is left open where the match is weak. The listing skips clone size in some rows; elsewhere it reads once, few, many or a size class.

>NA|15|TRBD1|TRBV2|TRBJ2-5
TGTGCCAGCAGCCGAGGGGACAGGGCTCAAGAGACCCAGTACTTC
CASSRGDRAQETQYF
>NA|12|NA|TRBV21-1|TRBJ2-7
TGTGCCAGCAGCAAAGACAGGGGGCAGCAGTACTTC
CASSKDRGQQYF
>NA|15|NA|TRBV5-5|TRBJ2-7
TGTGCCAGCAGCTTGCTGGGGGGTAAGAACAACGAGCAGTACTTC
CASSLLGGKNNEQYF
>NA|13|NA|TRBV28|TRBJ1-2
TGTGCCAGCACTTATGGACAGAACTATGGCTACACCTTC
CASTYGQNYGYTF
>NA|14|NA|TRBV7-2|TRBJ1-6
TGTGCCAGCAGCCTAGAGGACACTAATTCACCCCTCCACTTT
CASSLEDTNSPLHF
>NA|13|TRBD1|TRBV12-3/TRBV12-4|TRBJ1-1
TGTGCCAGCAGGGCACCAGGGGGCACTGAAGCTTTCTTT
CASRAPGGTEAFF
>NA|15|TRBD1|TRBV25-1|TRBJ2-5
TGTGCCAGCAGTGACCCGGGACAGGGCGTTGAGACCCAGTACTTC
CASSDPGQGVETQYF
>NA|19|NA|TRBV3-1/TRBV3-2|TRBJ1-3
TGTGCCAGCAGCCGTTGGGGGGGCCGGGGACTCCGCTCTGGAAACACCATATATTTT
CASSRWGGRGLRSGNTIYF
>NA|15|TRBD2|TRBV19|TRBJ2-1
TGTGCCAGTAGTAGAGATGTAGCGGGGGCCAATGAGCAGTTCTTC
CASSRDVAGANEQFF
>NA|18|TRBD1|TRBV25-1|TRBJ2-5
TGTGCCAGCAGTGAAGGACACGGACAGGCCAGCGAGTGGGAGACCCAGTACTTC
CASSEGHGQASEWETQYF
>NA|13|NA|TRBV7-9|TRBJ2-7
TGTGCCAGCAGCTTAGGGAGGGGGGGCGAGCAGTACTTC
CASSLGRGGEQYF
>NA|15|TRBD2|TRBV6-4|TRBJ2-1
TGTGCCAGCAGCTATAGCGGGGGCCCTAACAATGAGCAGTTCTTC
CASSYSGGPNNEQFF
>NA|14|NA|TRBV29-1|TRBJ1-1
TGCAGCGTTGATCGTGAAGGGGTCAACACTGAAGCTTTCTTT
CSVDREGVNTEAFF
>NA|14|NA|TRBV5-1|TRBJ1-4
TGCGCCAGCAGCTTGAAGGGGCAGGATGAAAAACTGTTTTTT
CASSLKGQDEKLFF
>NA|15|TRBD2|TRBV18|TRBJ2-2
TGTGCCAGCTCGCCTAGCGGGAGTGGGACCGGGGAGCTGTTTTTT
CASSPSGSGTGELFF
>NA|15|NA|TRBV6-5|TRBJ1-6
TGTGCCAGCAGTCGAGACCGGGGATCCTATTCACCCCTCCACTTT
CASSRDRGSYSPLHF
>few|15|TRBD2|TRBV19|TRBJ2-7
TGTGCCAGTAGTCCCCAACTTGGTAGCGGGAGCGAGCAGTACTTC
CASSPQLGSGSEQYF
>NA|13|NA|TRBV7-3|TRBJ2-5
TGTGCCAGCAGCCGGAGTCCTTCAGAGACCCAGTACTTC
CASSRSPSETQYF
>NA|13|NA|TRBV2|TRBJ1-5
TGTGCCAGCGAAGCGGGATACAATCAGCCCCAGCATTTT
CASEAGYNQPQHF
>NA|16|TRBD2|TRBV30|TRBJ2-1
TGTGCCTGGAGAACACTAGCGTCGAACCGTCACAATGAGCAGTTCTTC
CAWRTLASNRHNEQFF
>NA|13|TRBD1|TRBV2|TRBJ2-7
TGTGCCAGCAGGAAGGACAGGGCGGACGAGCAGTACTTC
CASRKDRADEQYF
>NA|16|NA|TRBV5-5|TRBJ1-3
TGTGCCAGCAGCTTAGGGAGGGTATACTCTGGAAACACCATATATTTT
CASSLGRVYSGNTIYF
>once|14|TRBD1|TRBV29-1|TRBJ2-1
TGCAGCGGACTCCGGGACAGGAGGAGCAATGAGCAGTTCTTC
CSGLRDRRSNEQFF
>NA|13|NA|TRBV6-5|TRBJ2-5
TGTGCCAGCAGTTATTTGCTAGCAGAGACCCAGTACTTC
CASSYLLAETQYF
>NA|14|TRBD1|TRBV6-5|TRBJ1-5
TGTGCCAGCGAGTACGGACAGGGAAACCAGCCCCAGCATTTT
CASEYGQGNQPQHF
>NA|15|TRBD2|TRBV3-1/TRBV3-2|TRBJ2-5
TGTGCCAGCAGCCAAGCGGGGGGGCCCCAAGAGACCCAGTACTTC
CASSQAGGPQETQYF
>NA|13|TRBD2|TRBV10-3|TRBJ2-7
TGTGCCATCAGGACTAGCGGATTGGATGAGCAGTACTTC
CAIRTSGLDEQYF
>once|10|NA|TRBV12-3/TRBV12-4|TRBJ1-2
TGTGCCAGCAGTTTAAACAGCCCCGCCTTC
CASSLNSPAF
>NA|15|TRBD1|TRBV5-1|TRBJ1-4
TGCGCCAGCAGCTCCCAGGGGGCCGCGGATGAAAAACTGTTTTTT
CASSSQGAADEKLFF
>once|14|TRBD1|TRBV3-1/TRBV3-2|TRBJ2-7
TGTGCCAGCAGCCAAGGACAGGGGACCTACGAGCAGTACTTC
CASSQGQGTYEQYF
>NA|11|NA|TRBV2|TRBJ2-5
TGTGCCAGCAGCGACTGGGAGACCCAGTACTTC
CASSDWETQYF